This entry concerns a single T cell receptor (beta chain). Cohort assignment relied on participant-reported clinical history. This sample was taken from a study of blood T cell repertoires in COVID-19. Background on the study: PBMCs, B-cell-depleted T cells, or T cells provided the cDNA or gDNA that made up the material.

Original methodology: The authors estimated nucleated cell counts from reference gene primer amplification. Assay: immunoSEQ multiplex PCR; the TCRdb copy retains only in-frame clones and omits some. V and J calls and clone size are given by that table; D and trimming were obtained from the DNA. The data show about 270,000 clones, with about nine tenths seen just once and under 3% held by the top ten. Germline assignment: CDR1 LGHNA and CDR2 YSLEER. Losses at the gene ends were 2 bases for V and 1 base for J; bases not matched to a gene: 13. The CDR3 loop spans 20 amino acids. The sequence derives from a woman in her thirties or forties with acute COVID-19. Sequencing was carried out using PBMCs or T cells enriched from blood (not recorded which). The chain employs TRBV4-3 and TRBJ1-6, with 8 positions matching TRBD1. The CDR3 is CASSQTRTGTIASYNSPLHF. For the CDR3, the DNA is TGCGCCAGCAGCCAAACTCGGACAGGGACAATAGCATCCTATAATTCACCCCTCCACTTT.